Listed below are T cell receptor beta chains from one sample, sequenced in a study of blood T cell repertoires in COVID-19. TCRdb keeps only in-frame clones here, not all; method: immunoSEQ multiplex PCR. Among around 180,000 clones, approximately 83% were seen once, and the ten largest hold about a tenth. The sample taken for sequencing was peripheral blood. The source of these receptors is a human donor with active or convalescent COVID-19. The donor label of this sample is uncertain. Both conserved end residues are part of each CDR3. The D gene is left open where the match is weak. Expanded clones get a size class; other rows say once, few or many, or leave the size out.

CDR3nt: TGTGCCAGCAGTGAACTAAACGAGCAGTACTTC
CDR3aa: CASSELNEQYF
abundance: NA
j_gene: TRBJ2-7
d_gene: NA
v_gene: TRBV6-1

CDR3nt: TGTGCCAGCAGCTTAAGGCGCCAGGGGGTAGGCTACACCTTC
CDR3aa: CASSLRRQGVGYTF
abundance: NA
j_gene: TRBJ1-2
d_gene: TRBD1
v_gene: TRBV7-2

CDR3nt: TGCGCCAGCAGCAAATACACAGATACGCAGTATTTT
CDR3aa: CASSKYTDTQYF
abundance: few
j_gene: TRBJ2-3
d_gene: NA
v_gene: TRBV5-1

CDR3nt: TGTGCCAGCAGCCAAGATTGGGACCCCGGGACTAGCGGCTACGAGCAGTACTTC
CDR3aa: CASSQDWDPGTSGYEQYF
abundance: NA
j_gene: TRBJ2-7
d_gene: TRBD2
v_gene: TRBV3-1/TRBV3-2

CDR3nt: TGTGCCAGCAGCTTGGATGGCGGGGGGGCCATTAAGAATGAGCAGTTCTTC
CDR3aa: CASSLDGGGAIKNEQFF
abundance: NA
j_gene: TRBJ2-1
d_gene: TRBD2
v_gene: TRBV5-4

CDR3nt: TGCGCCAGCAGCCCAAGCAGGGGGCCAAGTGGCTACACCTTC
CDR3aa: CASSPSRGPSGYTF
abundance: NA
j_gene: TRBJ1-2
d_gene: TRBD1
v_gene: TRBV5-1

CDR3nt: TGTGCCAGCAGCTTAAGCCCCGTTTCGATCGACCAGTACTTC
CDR3aa: CASSLSPVSIDQYF
abundance: once
j_gene: TRBJ2-5
d_gene: NA
v_gene: TRBV7-7

CDR3nt: TGTGCCAGCAGTTCGTTCAGGGGGAAAGGGTACGAGCAGTACTTC
CDR3aa: CASSSFRGKGYEQYF
abundance: NA
j_gene: TRBJ2-7
d_gene: TRBD1
v_gene: TRBV6-5

CDR3nt: TGTGCCAGCAGCTACGAGACCACAGGGGTGGTCTCTGGCTACACCTTC
CDR3aa: CASSYETTGVVSGYTF
abundance: NA
j_gene: TRBJ1-2
d_gene: TRBD1
v_gene: TRBV5-6

CDR3nt: TGTGCCATCAGTGTGGGCACAGGGTCCACTGAAGCTTTCTTT
CDR3aa: CAISVGTGSTEAFF
abundance: NA
j_gene: TRBJ1-1
d_gene: NA
v_gene: TRBV10-3

CDR3nt: TGCAGCGTTGAAGGTGGCAGCGGGGGGGCCACCGGGGAGCTGTTTTTT
CDR3aa: CSVEGGSGGATGELFF
abundance: NA
j_gene: TRBJ2-2
d_gene: TRBD2
v_gene: TRBV29-1

CDR3nt: TGTGCCAGCAGCCGAACAGCCGCTTTAAACTATGGCTACACCTTC
CDR3aa: CASSRTAALNYGYTF
abundance: NA
j_gene: TRBJ1-2
d_gene: NA
v_gene: TRBV27

CDR3nt: TGTGCCAGTAGTAGCCAGGGACTAGCGGGAGTTTACGAGCAGTACTTC
CDR3aa: CASSSQGLAGVYEQYF
abundance: NA
j_gene: TRBJ2-7
d_gene: TRBD2
v_gene: TRBV19

CDR3nt: TGCAGCGTTTGGAAGACAGGCCCTTACGAGCAGTACTTC
CDR3aa: CSVWKTGPYEQYF
abundance: NA
j_gene: TRBJ2-7
d_gene: NA
v_gene: TRBV29-1

CDR3nt: TGTGCCAGCAGCCCAAACGGAGGGTGGGCCGGGGAGCTGTTTTTT
CDR3aa: CASSPNGGWAGELFF
abundance: NA
j_gene: TRBJ2-2
d_gene: NA
v_gene: TRBV5-6

CDR3nt: TGTGCCAGCAGTCCTCAGGGTGAAGCTTTCTTT
CDR3aa: CASSPQGEAFF
abundance: NA
j_gene: TRBJ1-1
d_gene: NA
v_gene: TRBV28

CDR3nt: TGTGCCACAAACGACAGGGGGCGCGTCTACGAGCAGTACTTC
CDR3aa: CATNDRGRVYEQYF
abundance: NA
j_gene: TRBJ2-7
d_gene: TRBD1
v_gene: TRBV5-6

CDR3nt: TGTGCCAGCACCCCCCTGGTTGGGCCAGGTGGCTACACCTTC
CDR3aa: CASTPLVGPGGYTF
abundance: once
j_gene: TRBJ1-2
d_gene: NA
v_gene: TRBV2

CDR3nt: TGCGCCAGCAGCTTGGCCTCTAGCGGGCTCCAAGAGACCCAGTACTTC
CDR3aa: CASSLASSGLQETQYF
abundance: once
j_gene: TRBJ2-5
d_gene: TRBD2
v_gene: TRBV5-1